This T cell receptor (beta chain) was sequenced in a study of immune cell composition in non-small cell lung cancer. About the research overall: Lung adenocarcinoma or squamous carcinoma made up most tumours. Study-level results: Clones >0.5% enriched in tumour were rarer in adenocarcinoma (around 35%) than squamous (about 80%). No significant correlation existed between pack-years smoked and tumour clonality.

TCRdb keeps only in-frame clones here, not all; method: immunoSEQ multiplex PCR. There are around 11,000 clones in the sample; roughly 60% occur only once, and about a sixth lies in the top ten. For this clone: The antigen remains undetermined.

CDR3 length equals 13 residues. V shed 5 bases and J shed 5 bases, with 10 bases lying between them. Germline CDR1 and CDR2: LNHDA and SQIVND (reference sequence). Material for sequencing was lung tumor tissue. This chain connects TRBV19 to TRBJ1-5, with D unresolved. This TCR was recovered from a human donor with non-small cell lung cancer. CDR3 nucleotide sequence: TGTGCCAGTAGTGCCACGGAGTATCAGCCCCAGCATTTT. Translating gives CASSATEYQPQHF.